This T cell receptor beta chain was identified in a study of blood T cell repertoires in COVID-19. Libraries were prepared by immunoSEQ multiplex PCR; TCRdb keeps only in-frame clonotypes and omits some of them. This sample has around 280,000 clones, with 87% found just once. This TCR was sampled from a woman in her thirties or forties who had recovered from COVID-19. Sequencing was done on a sample of PBMCs or T cells enriched from blood (not recorded which).

CDR3 region: CATTLSNSNQPQHF. For the CDR3, the DNA is TGTGCCACCACCCTCTCTAATAGCAATCAGCCCCAGCATTTT. This rearrangement joins TRBV19 to TRBJ1-5; no firm D call. This CDR3 region has 14 residues. V was pared by 10 bases and J by 0 bases, with 13 bases between. Germline V CDR1 and CDR2: LNHDA, SQIVND (reference sequence).